This T cell receptor (beta chain) appears in the sequencing data of a study of blood T cell repertoires in COVID-19. Study overall: T cells, B-cell-depleted T cells, or PBMCs provided the cDNA or gDNA that served as material.

Per the original methods: Estimation of nucleated cell counts was performed using reference gene primer amplification. The assay was immunoSEQ multiplex PCR, and TCRdb's table has in-frame clones only and misses some. Clonal size and the V and J genes are those of that table, whereas D and trimming came from the DNA. The top ten hold approximately 2.6% of the sample, which has under 200,000 clones, more than 65% seen once. Concerning this clone itself: One junction end disagrees with the germline gene, perhaps due to a read error.

CDR3 size: 14 residues. Germline V gene lookup returns CDR1 SNHLY and CDR2 FYNNEI. The sequenced sample was peripheral blood. The sequence came from a human donor with acute or convalescent COVID-19. The donor label of this sample is uncertain. This chain connects TRBV2 to TRBJ1-5, with 9 bases lining up with TRBD1. CDR3 protein: CASRGTGSTQPQHF. CDR3 sequence (DNA): TGTGCCAGCAGAGGGACAGGGAGCACTCAGCCCCAGCATTTT.